This entry lists 29 T cell receptor beta chains sequenced from one sample in a study of blood T cell repertoires in COVID-19. Sequencing used immunoSEQ multiplex PCR; TCRdb keeps in-frame clones, though not all of them. The sample shows 55,000 to 65,000 clones, roughly 78% of them seen only once. The sequenced sample was peripheral blood. Receptors were obtained from a man in his sixties with acute or convalescent COVID-19.

A remark on this clone: The junction departs from germline at one end; a sequencing error may be responsible. V gene TRBV2 combines with J gene TRBJ1-2, with 8 bases that match TRBD1. Germline V gives CDR1 SNHLY, CDR2 FYNNEI. There are 13 residues in the CDR3. The CDR3 is CASREGQGRGYTF. CDR3 DNA sequence: TGTGCCAGCAGGGAAGGACAGGGACGCGGCTACACCTTC.

The V and J genes are TRBV2 and TRBJ2-7; D remains ambiguous. The CDR3 spans 12 residues. Germline V CDR1 and CDR2: SNHLY, FYNNEI. Trimming cost V 5 bases and J 7 bases, with 12 bases left between them. The CDR3 here is CASSYYSGEQYF. The CDR3 DNA reads TGTGCCAGCAGTTATTATTCCGGGGAGCAGTACTTC.

V is TRBV7-2 and J is TRBJ2-7; D may be TRBD2 (6 bases). Trimming pared 5 bases from V and 2 bases from J, leaving 16 bases between. The CDR3 loop spans 15 amino acids. Germline lookup yields CDR1 SGHTA and CDR2 FQGNSA. In DNA, the CDR3 is TGTGCCAGCAGCCCCTTGGCGGGGCAAGCCTACGAGCAGTACTTC. This codes for CASSPLAGQAYEQYF.

The chain employs TRBV28 and TRBJ1-2; D is unclear. CDR3 size: 11 residues. V was pared by 4 bases and J by 7 bases, with 7 bases between. Looked up from germline, CDR1 is MDHEN and CDR2 is SYDVKM. The CDR3 reads CASSSLSGYTF. CDR3 bases: TGTGCCAGCAGTTCGCTCAGTGGCTACACCTTC.

V is TRBV19 and J is TRBJ1-2; no clear D. Between the trimmed V and J ends, which lost 4 bases and 3 bases, there was a span of 6 bases. Germline CDR1 reads LNHDA; CDR2 reads SQIVND (reference sequence). The CDR3 sequence is 12 residues long. The CDR3, as DNA: TGTGCCAGTAGTACGCAGGACTATGGCTACACCTTC. As protein: CASSTQDYGYTF.

V gene TRBV12-5 combines with J gene TRBJ1-2, with D perhaps matching TRBD1 (6 bases). This CDR3 comprises 14 residues. Trimming took off 3 bases at V and 4 bases at J, with 12 bases between the two ends. The germline V gene encodes CDR1 LGHNT and CDR2 FRNRAP. CDR3 DNA: TGTGCTAGTGGTTTTCAGGACAGCCTCTATGGCTACACCTTC. Its protein is CASGFQDSLYGYTF.

The J gene is TRBJ2-3, the V gene TRBV6-4; D not certain. V shed 5 bases and J shed 0 bases, with 9 bases lying between them. This CDR3 has 14 amino acids. The germline V gene has CDR1 MRHNA and CDR2 SNTAGT. CDR3 bases: TGTGCCAGCAGTCCACAGACGAGCACAGATACGCAGTATTTT. It encodes CASSPQTSTDTQYF.

J is TRBJ2-7 and V is TRBV7-2, with TRBD2 identical over 7 bases. There are 15 residues in the CDR3. The V gene's germline CDR1 is SGHTA and CDR2 FQGNSA. Trimming cost V 2 bases and J 5 bases; bases outside gene matches: 9. The CDR3 here is CASSLSLREKNEQYF. Here the CDR3 DNA reads TGTGCCAGCAGCTTATCCTTGCGGGAGAAGAACGAGCAGTACTTC.

This chain joins TRBV18 and TRBJ1-1; 9 bases line up with TRBD1. The V segment lost 5 bases and the J segment 8 bases; nucleotides outside the gene matches: 9. CDR1 and CDR2 (germline): KGHSH, LQKENI. The CDR3 runs 14 residues. CDR3 sequence (DNA): TGTGCCAGCTCAACACGACAGGGGGTGATGGAAGCTTTCTTT. Translation: CASSTRQGVMEAFF.

The rearrangement uses TRBV5-1 and TRBJ1-2; possible D gene TRBD1, 5 bases. The V and J ends lost 5 bases and 3 bases respectively, with 14 bases between them. From germline, CDR1 is SGHRS and CDR2 YFSETQ. CDR3 length: 14 residues. In DNA, the CDR3 is TGCGCCAGCAGAGACGGCGGGACGGACTATGGCTACACCTTC. It specifies CASRDGGTDYGYTF.

The chain carries TRBV27 and TRBJ2-3, with D tentatively TRBD2 (6 bases). Trimming took off 4 bases at V and 6 bases at J, with 11 bases between the two ends. The length of the CDR3 is 13 residues. The germline V gene encodes CDR1 MNHEY and CDR2 SMNVEV (reference sequence). The CDR3 DNA reads as TGTGCCAGCAGTTGGCGGGATTTGGATACGCAGTATTTT. As protein: CASSWRDLDTQYF.

The rearrangement uses TRBV30 and TRBJ2-1; TRBD1 matches at 9 bases. Trimming removed 6 bases from V and 2 bases from J; junction bases left unmatched: 5. The CDR3 sequence is 14 residues long. Germline loops: CDR1 GTSNPN, CDR2 SVGIG (reference sequence). The DNA of the CDR3 is TGTGCCTGTGTCCGGGACAGGGCCTACAATGAGCAGTTCTTC. Protein sequence: CACVRDRAYNEQFF.

This clone has just a few counts. The CDR3 DNA is TGTGCCAGCAGCTTAGGACAGGGTCCCAGGGAGCAGTACTTC. Translating it yields CASSLGQGPREQYF. The rearrangement links TRBV5-6 to TRBJ2-7; the match to TRBD1 covers 8 bases. This CDR3 comprises 14 residues. After removal of 2 bases from V and 7 bases from J, the junction contained 8 bases not matched to a gene. CDR1 SGHDT and CDR2 YYEEEE come from the germline V gene.

This chain joins TRBV24-1 and TRBJ2-1; D possibly corresponds to TRBD2 (5 bases). Trimming stripped 4 bases from V and 5 bases from J, with 17 bases between. Per the germline V gene, CDR1 is KGHDR and CDR2 is SFDVKD. This CDR3 is 16 amino acids long. DNA of the CDR3: TGTGCCACCAGTGAGTCCCGTGGGAGACTCAACAATGAGCAGTTCTTC. Translated, it gives CATSESRGRLNNEQFF.

This rearrangement joins TRBV5-5 to TRBJ2-1; 9 nucleotides align to TRBD1. After removal of 4 bases from V and 2 bases from J, the junction contained 7 bases not matched to a gene. The CDR3 is made up of 16 amino acids. Germline V gene lookup returns CDR1 SGHKS and CDR2 YYEKEE (reference sequence). The CDR3 reads CASSEGQGTTYNEQFF. The CDR3 DNA is TGTGCCAGCAGCGAGGGACAGGGAACGACCTACAATGAGCAGTTCTTC. The full variable domain, with the rest looked up from reference TRBV5-5 and TRBJ2-1, is DAGVTQSPTHLIKTRGQQVTLRCSPISGHKSVSWYQQVLGQGPQFIFQYYEKEERGRGNFPDRFSARQFPNYSSELNVNALLLGDSALYLCASSEGQGTTYNEQFFGPGTRLTVL.

The chain has TRBV7-9 and TRBJ2-5, with 9 bases aligning to TRBD1. V was clipped by 6 bases and J by 5 bases; unmatched bases: 10. CDR3 length equals 15 residues. Germline CDR1 SEHNR, CDR2 FQNEAQ (reference sequence). The CDR3, as DNA: TGTGCCAGCAGTCAGAACTCCGGGACAGGGGAGACCCAGTACTTC. Its protein is CASSQNSGTGETQYF.

This chain joins TRBV30 and TRBJ1-4, with 7 bases fitting TRBD1. The CDR3 extends over 13 amino acids. J lost 7 bases, V lost 4 bases, and 6 bases had no gene match. Looked up from germline, CDR1 is GTSNPN and CDR2 is SVGIG (reference sequence). The DNA of the CDR3 is TGTGCCTGGATCGCAGGGGGAACTGAAAAACTGTTTTTT. The encoded protein is CAWIAGGTEKLFF.

The chain uses TRBV19 and TRBJ1-3, with D possibly matching TRBD1 (5 bases). This CDR3 is built from 15 residues. Germline CDR1 LNHDA, CDR2 SQIVND (reference sequence). Trimming cost V 5 bases and J 0 bases, with 11 bases left between them. CDR3 loop: CASSGGALSGNTIYF. CDR3 sequence (DNA): TGTGCCAGTAGTGGCGGGGCCCTCTCTGGAAACACCATATATTTT. The full variable domain, completed using reference TRBV19 and TRBJ1-3, is DGGITQSPKYLFRKEGQNVTLSCEQNLNHDAMYWYRQDPGQGLRLIYYSQIVNDFQKGDIAEGYSVSREKKESFPLTVTSAQKNPTAFYLCASSGGALSGNTIYFGEGSWLTVV.

V usage is TRBV7-9 and J usage is TRBJ1-3, with D possibly matching TRBD1 (5 bases). There are 16 residues in the CDR3. Germline loops: CDR1 SEHNR, CDR2 FQNEAQ (reference sequence). V lost 3 bases and J lost 2, with 14 bases in between. DNA for the CDR3: TGTGCCAGCAGCTTCCGCGCAGGGTCGACTGGAAACACCATATATTTT. Translation gives CASSFRAGSTGNTIYF.

V usage is TRBV3-1 (or the pseudogene TRBV3-2) and J usage is TRBJ2-7; D remains unclear. CDR3 length: 13 amino acids. The ends were cut back, 2 bases at V and 0 bases at J, with 5 bases in the middle. Germline CDR1 reads LGHDT; CDR2 reads YNNKEL (reference sequence). CDR3 region: CASSQRFSYEQYF. The CDR3 coding sequence is TGTGCCAGCAGCCAACGGTTCTCCTACGAGCAGTACTTC.

V gene TRBV11-2 combines with J gene TRBJ1-4; 7 bases line up with TRBD1. V lost 6 bases to trimming and J lost 4 bases; unmatched junction nucleotides: 11. In germline, CDR1 is SGHAT, CDR2 FQNNGV. There are 16 residues in the CDR3. Here the CDR3 reads CASRIGVGTVNEKLFF. For the CDR3, the DNA is TGTGCCAGCAGAATAGGAGTAGGGACAGTTAATGAAAAACTGTTTTTT.

The J gene is TRBJ2-3, the V gene TRBV25-1; 9 bases map to TRBD1. Looked up from germline, CDR1 is MGHDK and CDR2 is SYGVNS. Unmatched junction bases numbered 6, after V lost 2 bases and J lost 6 bases. CDR3 size: 15 residues. CDR3 sequence reads: CASSEGWDRDDTQYF. CDR3 nucleotides: TGTGCCAGCAGTGAAGGATGGGACAGGGACGATACGCAGTATTTT.

The chain joins TRBV18 to TRBJ2-7; D ambiguous. CDR3 length: 15 residues. Trimming left V 0 bases short and J 0 bases short, with 9 bases between. The germline V gene encodes CDR1 KGHSH and CDR2 LQKENI. This chain's CDR3 is CASSPPQRSSYEQYF. The CDR3 region has the DNA TGTGCCAGCTCACCACCCCAGCGTAGCTCCTACGAGCAGTACTTC.

The chain is built from TRBV18 and TRBJ1-4; 9 bases match TRBD1. This CDR3 contains 15 residues. Trimming cost V 5 bases and J 8 bases; bases outside gene matches: 9. CDR1 and CDR2 from the germline V gene are KGHSH and LQKENI. The CDR3 DNA is TGTGCCAGCTCAGTCCAACAGGGGGCATCGGAAAAACTGTTTTTT. It codes for CASSVQQGASEKLFF.

The genes are TRBV7-9 and TRBJ1-1, with 7 bases matching TRBD1. CDR1 is SEHNR, CDR2 FQNEAQ, per germline (reference sequence). CDR3 length: 12 residues. With 1 base clipped from V and 9 bases from J, the junction kept 2 bases outside the gene matches. Here the CDR3 DNA reads TGTGCCAGCAGCTTAGGGACAGGACAAGCTTTCTTT. Encoded protein: CASSLGTGQAFF.

In DNA form, the CDR3 reads TGTGCCACCAGTGATTCCACAGGGGACTACGAGCAGTACTTC. Translating it yields CATSDSTGDYEQYF. The chain is built from TRBV24-1 and TRBJ2-7; 7 bases align to TRBD1. Germline CDR1 is KGHDR and CDR2 is SFDVKD. The CDR3 totals 14 residues. J lost 3 bases, V lost 2 bases, and 3 bases had no gene match.

This clone was recorded only once. V and J are TRBV5-1 and TRBJ2-5; no definite D call. This CDR3 is built from 13 residues. The germline V gene has CDR1 SGHRS and CDR2 YFSETQ. Trimming cost V 4 bases and J 3 bases, with 10 bases left between them. CDR3 amino acids: CASSPKPEETQYF. The DNA for the CDR3 is TGCGCCAGCAGCCCGAAGCCCGAAGAGACCCAGTACTTC. Full variable domain (remainder filled in from reference TRBV5-1 and TRBJ2-5): KAGVTQTPRYLIKTRGQQVTLSCSPISGHRSVSWYQQTPGQGLQFLFEYFSETQRNKGNFPGRFSGRQFSNSRSEMNVSTLELGDSALYLCASSPKPEETQYFGPGTRLLVL.

Of note for this clone: An end of the junction differs from the germline gene, which may be a read error. Here the CDR3 DNA reads TGTGCTAGCAGCTTTGATAGAGAGACCCAGTACTTC. Its translation: CASSFDRETQYF. This chain links TRBV7-7 with TRBJ2-5; D gene ambiguous. Germline V gene sequence: CDR1 SSHAT, CDR2 FNYEAQ (reference sequence). CDR3 length: 12 residues.

The chain employs TRBV5-6 and TRBJ2-2, with 7 bases that match TRBD2. CDR1 is SGHDT and CDR2 is YYEEEE in the germline V gene. The CDR3 contains 18 residues. Losses at the gene ends were 0 bases for V and 5 bases for J; bases not matched to a gene: 13. The CDR3 region has the DNA TGTGCCAGCAGCTTGGTTCGCGGCAGCGGGGAACGGACCGGGGAGCTGTTTTTT. It specifies CASSLVRGSGERTGELFF.